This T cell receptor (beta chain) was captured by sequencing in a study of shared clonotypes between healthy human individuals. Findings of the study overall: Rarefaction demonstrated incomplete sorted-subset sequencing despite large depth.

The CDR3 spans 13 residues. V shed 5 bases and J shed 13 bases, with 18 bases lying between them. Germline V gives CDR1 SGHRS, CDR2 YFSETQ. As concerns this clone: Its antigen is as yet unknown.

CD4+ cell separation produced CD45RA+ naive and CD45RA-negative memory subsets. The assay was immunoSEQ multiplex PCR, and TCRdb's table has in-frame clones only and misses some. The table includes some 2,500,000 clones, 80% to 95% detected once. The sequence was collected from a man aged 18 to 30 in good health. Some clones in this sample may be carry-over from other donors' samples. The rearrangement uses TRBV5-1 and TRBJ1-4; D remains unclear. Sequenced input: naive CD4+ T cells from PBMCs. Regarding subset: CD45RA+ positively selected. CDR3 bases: TGCGCCAGCAGTTACGACGGAGTAGTTGGACTGTTTTTT. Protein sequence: CASSYDGVVGLFF.